Presented here are 27 T cell receptor beta chains from one specimen sequenced in a study of pediatric ulcerative colitis. Sequenced by immunoSEQ multiplex PCR; TCRdb stores in-frame clones only, minus some. The sample lists 55,000 to 80,000 clones, 77% seen once, with roughly 5.2% in the top ten. Sample: blood. The receptors come from a boy younger than 18 with moderate ulcerative colitis.

This clone has just a few counts. This chain links TRBV5-1 with TRBJ1-4; TRBD1 matches 7 bases. V was clipped by 1 base and J by 6 bases; unmatched bases: 6. Germline CDR1 reads SGHRS; CDR2 reads YFSETQ. There are 15 residues in the CDR3. The chain's CDR3 is CASSLMGTVDEKLFF. CDR3 nucleotides: TGCGCCAGCAGCTTGATGGGGACAGTCGATGAAAAACTGTTTTTT.

This chain connects TRBV7-9 to TRBJ2-1; 7 nucleotides match TRBD1. V shed 3 bases, J shed 1 base, and the junction held 0 bases outside the gene matches. The CDR3 consists of 14 residues. Germline-derived CDR1 and CDR2 are SEHNR and FQNEAQ (reference sequence). DNA for the CDR3: TGTGCCAGCAGCTTGACAGGGTCCTACAATGAGCAGTTCTTC. Protein product: CASSLTGSYNEQFF.

The chain combines TRBV19 with TRBJ2-5, with D tentatively TRBD1 or TRBD2 (5 bases each). The CDR3 spans 15 residues. Germline loops: CDR1 LNHDA, CDR2 SQIVND (reference sequence). Trimming cost V 3 bases and J 2 bases, with 13 bases left between them. CDR3 in amino acids: CASSIYGTTQETQYF. CDR3 in DNA: TGTGCCAGTAGTATCTACGGGACGACACAAGAGACCCAGTACTTC.

This chain uses TRBV6-1 with TRBJ1-6; D is perhaps TRBD1 (5 bases). V gave up 11 bases and J gave up 10 bases, with 21 bases separating them. The CDR3 runs 14 residues. Germline assignment: CDR1 MNHNS and CDR2 SASEGT. The chain's CDR3 is CAGDRDGEASPLHF. The CDR3 DNA sequence: TGTGCCGGGGATCGGGACGGGGAGGCATCACCCCTCCACTTT.

In its sample, this clone was seen a few times. This chain links TRBV10-3 with TRBJ2-7, with D unclear. The V gene's germline CDR1 is ENHRY and CDR2 SYGVKD. V lost 2 bases and J 3 bases, leaving 5 bases between the germline ends. This CDR3 contains 12 residues. This chain's CDR3 is CAISERSYEQYF. CDR3 nucleotide sequence: TGTGCCATCAGTGAGCGAAGCTACGAGCAGTACTTC.

The chain uses TRBV2 and TRBJ1-4; 7 positions match TRBD1. The CDR3 has 15 residues. CDR1 SNHLY and CDR2 FYNNEI come from the germline V gene. The junction had 14 bases not matched to a gene; V was cut back by 8 bases and J by 8 bases. The CDR3 bases are TGTGCCAGCGGGGACACGGGACAGTCCGGGGAAAAACTGTTTTTT. Protein: CASGDTGQSGEKLFF.

The CDR3 DNA follows: TGTGCCAGCAGTTACAGGGGGCAAGTACCCAACGTCCTGACTTTC. Translated, it gives CASSYRGQVPNVLTF. The gene calls are TRBV6-5 and TRBJ2-6; 7 bases are a match to TRBD1. Germline CDR1 is MNHEY and CDR2 is SVGAGI. This CDR3 has 15 amino acids. J gave up 8 bases and V 2 bases, and 6 bases lay outside the gene matches.

The chain recombines TRBV7-3 with TRBJ1-2, with 9 bases fitting TRBD1. CDR1 is SGHTA and CDR2 is FQGTGA in the germline V gene. The trim removed 8 bases at V and 4 bases at J, leaving 11 bases unmatched. The CDR3 consists of 15 residues. The DNA for the CDR3 is TGTGCCAGCGGAAACCCCGGGACAGGGACCTATGGCTACACCTTC. Protein sequence: CASGNPGTGTYGYTF. Combining the CDR3 with reference TRBV7-3 and TRBJ1-2 gives the whole variable domain GAGVSQTPSNKVTEKGKYVELRCDPISGHTALYWYRQSLGQGPEFLIYFQGTGAADDSGLPNDRFFAVRPEGSVSTLKIQRTERGDSAVYLCASGNPGTGTYGYTFGSGTRLTVV.

The V gene is TRBV27, the J gene TRBJ2-7, with D unresolved. Trimming cost V 4 bases and J 0 bases, with 7 bases left between them. The CDR3 has 13 amino acids. CDR1 and CDR2 from the germline V gene are MNHEY and SMNVEV (reference sequence). The chain's CDR3 is CASSSHSSYEQYF. The CDR3, as DNA: TGTGCCAGCAGTTCACACAGCTCCTACGAGCAGTACTTC.

The chain has TRBV4-2 and TRBJ1-2; the D gene is possibly TRBD1 (6 bases). The CDR3 totals 15 residues. The germline V and J ends were trimmed by 0 bases and 7 bases, with 15 bases remaining between them. The germline V gene encodes CDR1 LGHNA and CDR2 YNFKEQ. The CDR3 loop reads CASSQDGGGRAGYTF. CDR3 sequence (DNA): TGTGCCAGCAGCCAAGATGGTGGGGGCAGGGCTGGCTACACCTTC.

The count of this clone is one. V and J are TRBV5-1 and TRBJ2-1, with 7 bases lining up with TRBD1. With V trimmed by 1 base and J by 6 bases, 4 bases remained unmatched. The CDR3 is made up of 14 amino acids. The germline V gene encodes CDR1 SGHRS and CDR2 YFSETQ. The CDR3 sequence is CASSLSSGGNEQFF. In nucleotides, the CDR3 is TGCGCCAGCAGCTTGAGTTCAGGGGGCAATGAGCAGTTCTTC.

The J gene is TRBJ1-3, the V gene TRBV27; D is undetermined. The germline gives CDR1 MNHEY, CDR2 SMNVEV (reference sequence). V lost 6 bases and J lost 10, with 19 bases in between. The CDR3 loop spans 14 amino acids. The CDR3 bases are TGTGCCAGCAGCGTCGGATTTGAGAGAGGGACCATATATTTT. Protein product: CASSVGFERGTIYF.

The chain couples TRBV30 to TRBJ2-2, with D hard to call. Germline CDR1 reads GTSNPN; CDR2 reads SVGIG (reference sequence). V was shortened by 3 bases and J by 4 bases, with 12 bases between the two germline ends. The length of the CDR3 is 14 residues. The CDR3 DNA follows: TGTGCCTGGAGCCTTGAGAGCCTCACCGGGGAGCTGTTTTTT. This sequence encodes CAWSLESLTGELFF. The whole variable domain, filled in from reference TRBV30 and TRBJ2-2, reads SQTIHQWPATLVQPVGSPLSLECTVEGTSNPNLYWYRQAAGRGLQLLFYSVGIGQISSEVPQNLSASRPQDRQFILSSKKLLLSDSGFYLCAWSLESLTGELFFGEGSRLTVL.

The chain carries TRBV5-6 and TRBJ2-3; D is uncertain. This CDR3 has 14 residues. Looked up from germline, CDR1 is SGHDT and CDR2 is YYEEEE. V was pared by 6 bases and J by 0 bases, with 11 bases between. The CDR3 reads CASTQVSSTDTQYF. DNA for the CDR3: TGTGCCAGCACCCAGGTCTCTAGCACAGATACGCAGTATTTT.

The rearrangement joins TRBV7-9 to TRBJ2-1; the D gene is possibly TRBD2 (6 bases). Per germline, CDR1 SEHNR and CDR2 FQNEAQ (reference sequence). The CDR3 contains 12 residues. V lost 3 bases and J lost 10, with 10 bases in between. CDR3 amino acids: CASSLERGEQFF. CDR3 DNA: TGTGCCAGCAGCTTGGAACGGGGGGAGCAGTTCTTC.

The CDR3 DNA reads as TGTGCCAGTAGTCTCACCGGGACAGGGGGCAACTATGGCTACACCTTC. This translates into CASSLTGTGGNYGYTF. The rearrangement joins TRBV19 to TRBJ1-2, with TRBD1 matching over 12 bases. The V gene's germline CDR1 is LNHDA and CDR2 SQIVND (reference sequence). Unmatched junction bases numbered 6, after V lost 5 bases and J lost 2 bases. This CDR3 is built from 16 residues.

This chain links TRBV7-2 with TRBJ2-5; D might be TRBD2 (6 bases). V shed 2 bases and J shed 5 bases, with 15 bases lying between them. This CDR3 has 15 residues. The germline V gene encodes CDR1 SGHTA and CDR2 FQGNSA. In DNA, the CDR3 is TGTGCCAGCAGCTTACGCTCCGGGAGTTTGGAGACCCAGTACTTC. The encoded protein is CASSLRSGSLETQYF. Drawing the rest from reference TRBV7-2 and TRBJ2-5, the complete variable domain is GAGVSQSPSNKVTEKGKDVELRCDPISGHTALYWYRQSLGQGLEFLIYFQGNSAPDKSGLPSDRFSAERTGGSVSTLTIQRTQQEDSAVYLCASSLRSGSLETQYFGPGTRLLVL.

V is TRBV7-9 and J is TRBJ1-1, with D uncertain. With 1 base removed from V and 4 bases from J, the gap between germline ends came to 13 bases. The CDR3 extends over 15 amino acids. Germline V lookup: CDR1 SEHNR, CDR2 FQNEAQ (reference sequence). The CDR3 DNA reads TGTGCCAGCAGCTTAGTCGGGTCGAAGGGCACTGAAGCTTTCTTT. Translated, it gives CASSLVGSKGTEAFF.

This chain links TRBV28 with TRBJ2-3; 8 nucleotides agree with TRBD2. Germline V gene lookup returns CDR1 MDHEN and CDR2 SYDVKM. This CDR3 is 14 amino acids long. Germline trimming cut 6 bases from V and 2 bases from J; bases unmatched to any gene: 4. This chain's CDR3 is CASSRGGNTDTQYF. In DNA, the CDR3 is TGTGCCAGCAGCCGGGGGGGGAACACAGATACGCAGTATTTT.

The table lists this clone with a few counts. The genes are TRBV19 and TRBJ1-1; no reliable D call. Trimming shortened V by 9 bases and J by 3 bases, and 8 bases separated the two germline ends. The CDR3 has 11 amino acids. CDR1 is LNHDA and CDR2 is SQIVND in the germline V gene (reference sequence). CDR3 region: CASLRYTEAFF. CDR3 bases: TGTGCCAGCCTCCGGTACACTGAAGCTTTCTTT.

This clone has only a few counts. This chain joins TRBV19 and TRBJ1-4; D is unclear. The germline CDR1 and CDR2 sequences are LNHDA and SQIVND (reference sequence). CDR3 length equals 12 residues. CDR3 DNA sequence: TGTGCGATTGGGGATAGGAGCGAAAAACTGTTTTTT. It yields the protein CAIGDRSEKLFF. Full variable domain (outside the CDR3, taken from reference TRBV19 and TRBJ1-4): DGGITQSPKYLFRKEGQNVTLSCEQNLNHDAMYWYRQDPGQGLRLIYYSQIVNDFQKGDIAEGYSVSREKKESFPLTVTSAQKNPTAFYLCAIGDRSEKLFFGSGTQLSVL.

The chain has TRBV28 and TRBJ1-5, with D hard to call. V was shortened by 1 base and J by 5 bases, with 12 bases between the two germline ends. This CDR3 has 15 residues. Per germline, CDR1 MDHEN and CDR2 SYDVKM. The CDR3 protein is CASSLSGVSDQPQHF. The CDR3 DNA reads TGTGCCAGCAGTTTATCTGGGGTATCGGATCAGCCCCAGCATTTT.

The chain is built from TRBV19 and TRBJ1-5, with D tentatively TRBD1 (6 bases). This CDR3 is built from 14 residues. Trimming removed 5 bases at V and 1 base at J, with 9 bases between. Germline V gene data show CDR1 as LNHDA and CDR2 as SQIVND (reference sequence). The CDR3 nucleotides are TGTGCCAGTAGTGTGGACAGAAGCAATCAGCCCCAGCATTTT. It translates to CASSVDRSNQPQHF. The whole variable domain, filled in from reference TRBV19 and TRBJ1-5, reads DGGITQSPKYLFRKEGQNVTLSCEQNLNHDAMYWYRQDPGQGLRLIYYSQIVNDFQKGDIAEGYSVSREKKESFPLTVTSAQKNPTAFYLCASSVDRSNQPQHFGDGTRLSIL.

This sequence joins TRBV7-6 and TRBJ2-1; D possibly corresponds to TRBD1 (5 bases). This CDR3 is 15 amino acids long. Trimming left V 8 bases short and J 3 bases short, with 17 bases between. CDR1 is SGHVS, CDR2 FNYEAQ, per germline. The CDR3 spells CASGSWQGNYNEQFF. The CDR3 DNA is TGTGCCAGCGGCTCTTGGCAGGGTAACTACAATGAGCAGTTCTTC.

This chain joins TRBV5-6 and TRBJ2-7, with D tentatively TRBD1 (6 bases). V was clipped by 4 bases and J by 0 bases, with 11 bases between them. Germline lookup yields CDR1 SGHDT and CDR2 YYEEEE. The CDR3 extends over 14 amino acids. The CDR3 loop is CASSPGTTSYEQYF. In DNA, the CDR3 is TGTGCCAGCAGCCCCGGGACAACCTCCTACGAGCAGTACTTC.

This chain uses TRBV4-3 with TRBJ2-7, with TRBD1 identical over 9 bases. V gave up 6 bases and J gave up 2 bases; unmatched junction bases: 5. CDR1 LGHNA and CDR2 YSLEER come from the germline V gene. The CDR3 contains 14 residues. In DNA form, the CDR3 reads TGCGCCAGCAGTCCCGGGACAGGGACCTACGAGCAGTACTTC. This codes for CASSPGTGTYEQYF.

This clone was detected a few times. The chain recombines TRBV7-9 with TRBJ1-3, with D perhaps TRBD1 (5 bases). The germline gives CDR1 SEHNR, CDR2 FQNEAQ (reference sequence). V was trimmed by 2 bases and J by 1 base, leaving 15 bases between them. This CDR3 comprises 17 residues. This CDR3 reads CASSLREGQDSGNTIYF. The CDR3 region has the DNA TGTGCCAGCAGCTTAAGGGAGGGGCAGGATTCTGGAAACACCATATATTTT. Full variable domain (remainder filled in from reference TRBV7-9 and TRBJ1-3): DTGVSQNPRHKITKRGQNVTFRCDPISEHNRLYWYRQTLGQGPEFLTYFQNEAQLEKSRLLSDRFSAERPKGSFSTLEIQRTEQGDSAMYLCASSLREGQDSGNTIYFGEGSWLTVV.